These T cell receptor beta chains were read from a single sample in a study of shared clonotypes between healthy human individuals. The assay was immunoSEQ multiplex PCR, and TCRdb's table has in-frame clones only and misses some. The table includes more than 2 million clones, almost 96% detected once. Material for sequencing was naive CD4+ T cells sorted from blood. These receptors all come from a man aged 18 to 29 in good health. The CDR3 runs from the conserved cysteine through the conserved F or W.

>TRBV6-1|TRBJ1-2
CASSEGKGYGYTF
>TRBV11-3|TRBJ2-1
CASSLVGGSYNEQFF
>TRBV27|TRBJ2-7
CASPPYEQYF
>TRBV28|TRBJ2-7
CASSGTPDYEQYF
>TRBV30|TRBJ2-3
CAWSPRKAGAYTDTQYF
>TRBV5-4|TRBJ2-7
CASSLQGSASYEQYF
>TRBV18|TRBJ2-7
CASSQTSGSGYEQYF
>TRBV4-1|TRBJ2-5
CASSQLLLAVLYF
>TRBV30|TRBJ1-1
CAWTAISGRTEAFF
>TRBV28|TRBJ2-1
CASSGKYNEQFF
>TRBV9|TRBJ1-6
CASSAGTPYNSPLHF
>TRBV10-3|TRBJ2-5
CAISESVSQETQYF
>TRBV5-1|TRBJ2-2
CASMGGTKNTGELFF
>TRBV5-1|TRBJ2-6
CASSTTTGVGANVLTF
>TRBV5-1|TRBJ2-3
CASSLEAGSSTDTQYF
>TRBV9|TRBJ1-2
CASSVDLNYGYTF
>TRBV28|TRBJ2-1
CASSGGLAIEQFF
>TRBV27|TRBJ1-2
CASSLGAGTYGYTF
>TRBV28|TRBJ1-1
CASEGEGDRNAFF
>TRBV7-6|TRBJ2-6
CASSPRGANVLTF
>TRBV28|TRBJ1-4
CASIGGANEKLFF
>TRBV9|TRBJ2-5
CASSAGDLALQETQYF
>TRBV19|TRBJ2-7
CASMGLGQSSYEQYF
>TRBV5-4|TRBJ2-3
CASSTGTGTDTQYF
>TRBV6-5|TRBJ2-5
CASSRDLKTQYF
>TRBV10-2|TRBJ2-7
CASSQTSGSVTRSYEQYF
>TRBV28|TRBJ1-4
CATTPATNEKLFF
>TRBV25-1|TRBJ1-4
CATFSTGVKEGEKLFF
>TRBV5-4|TRBJ2-1
CASSFWDRNEQFF
>TRBV5-1|TRBJ2-7
CASSLGKGLGEQYF
>TRBV5-1|TRBJ2-1
CASSPRLASDNEQFF
>TRBV5-4|TRBJ2-7
CASSLGGQGDYEQYF
>TRBV10-3|TRBJ2-7
CAINEGANYEQYF
>TRBV2|TRBJ2-3
CASGRTDTDTQYF
>TRBV28|TRBJ2-7
CASGRGIYEQYF
>TRBV28|TRBJ1-1
CASIQGYTEAFF
>TRBV7-9|TRBJ1-4
CASSPGQQYNEKLFF
>TRBV9|TRBJ1-4
CASSARDREAGREKLFF
>TRBV9|TRBJ1-4
CASSVAWGTANEKLFF
>TRBV12-5|TRBJ2-7
CASGLVIGAGGNYEQYF
>TRBV5-1|TRBJ1-4
CASSLGGGKDEKLFF
>TRBV27|TRBJ2-3
CASSFHGITDTQYF
>TRBV7-2|TRBJ2-3
CASSYRTRLAAHGTDTQYF
>TRBV6-5|TRBJ2-2
CASSYRGGSGTGELFF